This T cell receptor beta chain was recovered during a study of blood T cell repertoires in COVID-19 (dated by TCRdb to about 2020). Notes on the research overall: The collaborator samples originated in the United States, Italy and Spain and spanned the acute and convalescent phases of COVID-19. The material from the prospective study consisted of cDNA or gDNA derived from T cells, B-cell-depleted T cells, or PBMCs. Deeply sampled blood TCRbeta repertoires from subjects exposed to, actively infected with, or recovered from COVID-19 were included in the dataset. The repertoires were released in a freely available public database meant as a resource for research on the immune response to SARS-CoV-2. Samples were obtained from the ongoing ImmuneRACE study (first 160 participants) and from over a thousand subjects provided by 6 global collaborators. Sample metadata almost always included a de-identified subject ID, COVID-19 status, age in years and sex. Where available, HLA class I and class II types were obtained from metadata supplied by the sample provider rather than from assay-based typing. Study-wide findings and limitations: Clinical and demographic metadata were provided uncurated, with the amount varying by source and participant.

Regarding this clone: There is no known antigen for this receptor. One base away there is no much larger clone; base qualities are not given.

The immunoSEQ Assay, a bias-controlled multiplex PCR, was used to amplify TCRbeta CDR3 regions from genomic DNA. In the original analysis: Within the assay, amplification of reference gene primers was used to estimate how many nucleated cells each sample contained. Sequence reads were collapsed and filtered to measure the absolute abundance of every unique TCRbeta CDR3 rearrangement. For each sample, productive Simpson clonality was calculated as the square root of Simpson's diversity index over productive rearrangements. Imported from immuneACCESS, the table was reduced by TCRdb to in-frame sequences with V and J called. These copies leave out some clones; in studies compared against another copy, an unresolved V gene accounts for under half, and the cause of the remainder is not known. That table is the source of V, J and clone size, and D and trimming were worked out from the DNA. For this sample the table gives a few hundred thousand clones, of which about nine tenths were detected only once. The leading ten clones occupy approximately 2.3% of the sample.

In the prospective study, participants were about 18 to 100 years old, resided in 25 or so geographic areas of the United States, and were enrolled through a virtual design. To assign participants to cohorts, the prospective study relied on clinical history that participants themselves reported in a screening survey and a study questionnaire. Each participant in the prospective study had whole blood, serum and a nasopharyngeal or oropharyngeal swab collected by mobile phlebotomists. Additional blood draws and questionnaires over an approximately 2-month period could optionally be provided by prospective study participants. Blood samples from the prospective study were shipped frozen or at room temperature prior to DNA extraction. Sequencing was performed on PBMCs or T cells enriched from blood (not recorded which). This TCR derives from a woman in her thirties or forties with acute COVID-19.

CDR3 region: CASIRDSEVLAEAFF. The DNA sequence is TGTGCCAGCATCCGGGATTCTGAAGTACTGGCTGAAGCTTTCTTT. The V and J genes are TRBV2 and TRBJ1-1; the D gene is not confidently resolved. The CDR3 runs 15 residues from the cysteine to the phenylalanine. Only CDR3 DNA is held: 45 bases, read in frame from base 1. CDR1 and CDR2 (SNHLY, FYNNEI) derive from the germline V gene. V and J are truncated by 7 bases and 6 bases respectively, leaving an intervening sequence of 21 bases.